Below, 2 T cell receptor beta chains from the same sample are listed, as sequenced in a study of blood T cells in healthy people across ages. A J-beta primer mix and a sample-barcoded 5' primer were used in a second PCR of about 7 to 12 cycles. TCRdb reanalysed the 5' RACE reads using MiXCR and keeps one entry per CDR3 protein. The sample includes about 1 million distinct CDR3 sequences, 35% to 50% seen only once; the top ten take 18%. Sequencing used blood. The source is a woman aged 60 to 75 in good health.

In this sample, this clonotype turned up a few times. J is TRBJ2-3 and V is TRBV12-5; D gene ambiguous. The CDR3 extends over 12 amino acids. The germline V gene has CDR1 LGHNT and CDR2 FRNRAP. Trimming stripped 3 bases from V and 3 bases from J, with 4 bases between. The CDR3 nucleotides are TGTGCTAGTGGTTTTGGAACAGATACGCAGTATTTT. It codes for CASGFGTDTQYF.

The table lists this clonotype with a few counts. J is TRBJ1-2 and V is TRBV29-1, with TRBD1 matching 7 bases. There are 14 residues in the CDR3. Germline V gives CDR1 SQVTM, CDR2 ANQGSEA. V was clipped by 3 bases and J by 2 bases; unmatched bases: 6. Here the CDR3 reads CSVDTGALNYGYTF. The CDR3 bases are TGCAGCGTTGATACAGGGGCCCTAAACTATGGCTACACCTTC.